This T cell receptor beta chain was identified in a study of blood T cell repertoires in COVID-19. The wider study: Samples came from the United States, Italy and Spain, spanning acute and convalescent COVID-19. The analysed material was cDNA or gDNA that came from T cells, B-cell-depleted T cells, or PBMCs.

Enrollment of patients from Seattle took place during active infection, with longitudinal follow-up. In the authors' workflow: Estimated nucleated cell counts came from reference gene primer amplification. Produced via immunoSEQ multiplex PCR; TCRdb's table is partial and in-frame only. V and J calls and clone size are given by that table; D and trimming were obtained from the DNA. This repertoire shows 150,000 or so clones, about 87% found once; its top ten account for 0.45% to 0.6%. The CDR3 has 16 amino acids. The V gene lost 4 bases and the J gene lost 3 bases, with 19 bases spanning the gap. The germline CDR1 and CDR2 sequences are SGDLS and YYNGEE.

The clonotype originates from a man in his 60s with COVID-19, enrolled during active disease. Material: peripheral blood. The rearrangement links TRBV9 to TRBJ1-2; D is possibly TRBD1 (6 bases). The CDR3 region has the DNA TGTGCCAGCAGCAAAGGCGGACAGCTCTTTGACTATGGCTACACCTTC. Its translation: CASSKGGQLFDYGYTF.